A single sample is the source of the 6 T cell receptor beta chains below, sequenced in a study of cytomegalovirus exposure and HLA in healthy donors. The primer mix had 60 Vbeta and 13 Jbeta primers. Sequenced by immunoSEQ multiplex PCR; TCRdb stores in-frame clones only, minus some. The sample holds 75,000 to 90,000 clones; 60% to 85% are singletons and the top ten take less than 7%. The sequenced sample was PBMCs. The receptors come from a male donor in good health and CMV-seropositive.

The rearrangement links TRBV9 to TRBJ2-1; TRBD2 matches 7 bases. Trimming removed 0 bases from V and 7 bases from J; junction bases left unmatched: 13. The germline CDR1 and CDR2 sequences are SGDLS and YYNGEE. This CDR3 contains 17 residues. CDR3 nucleotides: TGTGCCAGCAGCGTAGGAGGGACTCGCGGGAGCGCAAATGAGCAGTTCTTC. It codes for CASSVGGTRGSANEQFF.

The V call is TRBV5-1, the J call TRBJ1-1, with D tentatively TRBD1 (6 bases). Trimming removed 0 bases from V and 6 bases from J, with 18 bases in between. This CDR3 contains 16 residues. From germline, CDR1 is SGHRS and CDR2 YFSETQ. The CDR3 loop reads CASSLDYRAMGAEAFF. CDR3 DNA: TGCGCCAGCAGCTTGGATTACAGGGCAATGGGGGCTGAAGCTTTCTTT. The whole variable domain, filled in from reference TRBV5-1 and TRBJ1-1, reads KAGVTQTPRYLIKTRGQQVTLSCSPISGHRSVSWYQQTPGQGLQFLFEYFSETQRNKGNFPGRFSGRQFSNSRSEMNVSTLELGDSALYLCASSLDYRAMGAEAFFGQGTRLTVV.

The V and J genes are TRBV5-8 and TRBJ2-7, with 9 bases identical to TRBD2. Trimming at V came to 2 bases and at J to 2 bases, leaving 2 bases not matched to a gene. The CDR3 has 14 amino acids. CDR1 is SGHTS, CDR2 YDEGEE, per germline. CDR3 protein: CASSLLAGAYEQYF. DNA for the CDR3: TGTGCCAGCAGCTTACTAGCGGGTGCCTACGAGCAGTACTTC.

The genes are TRBV7-9 and TRBJ1-2; 12 nucleotides line up with TRBD1. The CDR3 has 16 residues. Looked up from germline, CDR1 is SEHNR and CDR2 is FQNEAQ (reference sequence). The V segment lost 4 bases and the J segment 1 base; nucleotides outside the gene matches: 4. The CDR3 coding sequence is TGTGCCAGCAGCTGGGACAGGGGGCGCAGTAACTATGGCTACACCTTC. Translated, it gives CASSWDRGRSNYGYTF.

Only a few counts were recorded for this clone. The V gene is TRBV5-8, the J gene TRBJ2-7; perhaps TRBD1 as D (6 bases). Germline CDR1 reads SGHTS; CDR2 reads YDEGEE. V lost 9 bases and J 3 bases, leaving 16 bases between the germline ends. The CDR3 has 13 residues. The DNA for the CDR3 is TGTGCCACCCGTCGAGAGGGGGACTACGAGCAGTACTTC. It specifies CATRREGDYEQYF.

The V call is TRBV4-3, the J call TRBJ1-3; D is ambiguous. The CDR3 is 14 amino acids. Trimming took 5 bases from V and 1 from J, leaving 9 bases between them. CDR1 LGHNA and CDR2 YSLEER come from the germline V gene. DNA of the CDR3: TGCGCCAGCAGCGATCAGTCGTCTGGAAACACCATATATTTT. Translation: CASSDQSSGNTIYF.